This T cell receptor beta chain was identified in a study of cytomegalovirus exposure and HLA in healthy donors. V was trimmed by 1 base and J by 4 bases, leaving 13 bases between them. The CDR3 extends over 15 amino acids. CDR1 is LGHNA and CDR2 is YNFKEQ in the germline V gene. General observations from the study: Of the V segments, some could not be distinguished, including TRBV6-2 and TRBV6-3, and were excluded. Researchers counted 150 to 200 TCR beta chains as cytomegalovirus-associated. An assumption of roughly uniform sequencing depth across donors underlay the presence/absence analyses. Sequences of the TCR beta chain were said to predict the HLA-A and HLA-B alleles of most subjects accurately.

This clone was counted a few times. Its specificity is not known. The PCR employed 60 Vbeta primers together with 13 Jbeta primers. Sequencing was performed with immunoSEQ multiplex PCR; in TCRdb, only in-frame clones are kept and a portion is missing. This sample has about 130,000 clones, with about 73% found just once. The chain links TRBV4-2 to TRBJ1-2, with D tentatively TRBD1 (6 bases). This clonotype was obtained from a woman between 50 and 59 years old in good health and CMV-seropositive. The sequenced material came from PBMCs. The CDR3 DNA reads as TGTGCCAGCAGCCAAGGACCGGACAGACCCTATGGCTACACCTTC. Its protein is CASSQGPDRPYGYTF.